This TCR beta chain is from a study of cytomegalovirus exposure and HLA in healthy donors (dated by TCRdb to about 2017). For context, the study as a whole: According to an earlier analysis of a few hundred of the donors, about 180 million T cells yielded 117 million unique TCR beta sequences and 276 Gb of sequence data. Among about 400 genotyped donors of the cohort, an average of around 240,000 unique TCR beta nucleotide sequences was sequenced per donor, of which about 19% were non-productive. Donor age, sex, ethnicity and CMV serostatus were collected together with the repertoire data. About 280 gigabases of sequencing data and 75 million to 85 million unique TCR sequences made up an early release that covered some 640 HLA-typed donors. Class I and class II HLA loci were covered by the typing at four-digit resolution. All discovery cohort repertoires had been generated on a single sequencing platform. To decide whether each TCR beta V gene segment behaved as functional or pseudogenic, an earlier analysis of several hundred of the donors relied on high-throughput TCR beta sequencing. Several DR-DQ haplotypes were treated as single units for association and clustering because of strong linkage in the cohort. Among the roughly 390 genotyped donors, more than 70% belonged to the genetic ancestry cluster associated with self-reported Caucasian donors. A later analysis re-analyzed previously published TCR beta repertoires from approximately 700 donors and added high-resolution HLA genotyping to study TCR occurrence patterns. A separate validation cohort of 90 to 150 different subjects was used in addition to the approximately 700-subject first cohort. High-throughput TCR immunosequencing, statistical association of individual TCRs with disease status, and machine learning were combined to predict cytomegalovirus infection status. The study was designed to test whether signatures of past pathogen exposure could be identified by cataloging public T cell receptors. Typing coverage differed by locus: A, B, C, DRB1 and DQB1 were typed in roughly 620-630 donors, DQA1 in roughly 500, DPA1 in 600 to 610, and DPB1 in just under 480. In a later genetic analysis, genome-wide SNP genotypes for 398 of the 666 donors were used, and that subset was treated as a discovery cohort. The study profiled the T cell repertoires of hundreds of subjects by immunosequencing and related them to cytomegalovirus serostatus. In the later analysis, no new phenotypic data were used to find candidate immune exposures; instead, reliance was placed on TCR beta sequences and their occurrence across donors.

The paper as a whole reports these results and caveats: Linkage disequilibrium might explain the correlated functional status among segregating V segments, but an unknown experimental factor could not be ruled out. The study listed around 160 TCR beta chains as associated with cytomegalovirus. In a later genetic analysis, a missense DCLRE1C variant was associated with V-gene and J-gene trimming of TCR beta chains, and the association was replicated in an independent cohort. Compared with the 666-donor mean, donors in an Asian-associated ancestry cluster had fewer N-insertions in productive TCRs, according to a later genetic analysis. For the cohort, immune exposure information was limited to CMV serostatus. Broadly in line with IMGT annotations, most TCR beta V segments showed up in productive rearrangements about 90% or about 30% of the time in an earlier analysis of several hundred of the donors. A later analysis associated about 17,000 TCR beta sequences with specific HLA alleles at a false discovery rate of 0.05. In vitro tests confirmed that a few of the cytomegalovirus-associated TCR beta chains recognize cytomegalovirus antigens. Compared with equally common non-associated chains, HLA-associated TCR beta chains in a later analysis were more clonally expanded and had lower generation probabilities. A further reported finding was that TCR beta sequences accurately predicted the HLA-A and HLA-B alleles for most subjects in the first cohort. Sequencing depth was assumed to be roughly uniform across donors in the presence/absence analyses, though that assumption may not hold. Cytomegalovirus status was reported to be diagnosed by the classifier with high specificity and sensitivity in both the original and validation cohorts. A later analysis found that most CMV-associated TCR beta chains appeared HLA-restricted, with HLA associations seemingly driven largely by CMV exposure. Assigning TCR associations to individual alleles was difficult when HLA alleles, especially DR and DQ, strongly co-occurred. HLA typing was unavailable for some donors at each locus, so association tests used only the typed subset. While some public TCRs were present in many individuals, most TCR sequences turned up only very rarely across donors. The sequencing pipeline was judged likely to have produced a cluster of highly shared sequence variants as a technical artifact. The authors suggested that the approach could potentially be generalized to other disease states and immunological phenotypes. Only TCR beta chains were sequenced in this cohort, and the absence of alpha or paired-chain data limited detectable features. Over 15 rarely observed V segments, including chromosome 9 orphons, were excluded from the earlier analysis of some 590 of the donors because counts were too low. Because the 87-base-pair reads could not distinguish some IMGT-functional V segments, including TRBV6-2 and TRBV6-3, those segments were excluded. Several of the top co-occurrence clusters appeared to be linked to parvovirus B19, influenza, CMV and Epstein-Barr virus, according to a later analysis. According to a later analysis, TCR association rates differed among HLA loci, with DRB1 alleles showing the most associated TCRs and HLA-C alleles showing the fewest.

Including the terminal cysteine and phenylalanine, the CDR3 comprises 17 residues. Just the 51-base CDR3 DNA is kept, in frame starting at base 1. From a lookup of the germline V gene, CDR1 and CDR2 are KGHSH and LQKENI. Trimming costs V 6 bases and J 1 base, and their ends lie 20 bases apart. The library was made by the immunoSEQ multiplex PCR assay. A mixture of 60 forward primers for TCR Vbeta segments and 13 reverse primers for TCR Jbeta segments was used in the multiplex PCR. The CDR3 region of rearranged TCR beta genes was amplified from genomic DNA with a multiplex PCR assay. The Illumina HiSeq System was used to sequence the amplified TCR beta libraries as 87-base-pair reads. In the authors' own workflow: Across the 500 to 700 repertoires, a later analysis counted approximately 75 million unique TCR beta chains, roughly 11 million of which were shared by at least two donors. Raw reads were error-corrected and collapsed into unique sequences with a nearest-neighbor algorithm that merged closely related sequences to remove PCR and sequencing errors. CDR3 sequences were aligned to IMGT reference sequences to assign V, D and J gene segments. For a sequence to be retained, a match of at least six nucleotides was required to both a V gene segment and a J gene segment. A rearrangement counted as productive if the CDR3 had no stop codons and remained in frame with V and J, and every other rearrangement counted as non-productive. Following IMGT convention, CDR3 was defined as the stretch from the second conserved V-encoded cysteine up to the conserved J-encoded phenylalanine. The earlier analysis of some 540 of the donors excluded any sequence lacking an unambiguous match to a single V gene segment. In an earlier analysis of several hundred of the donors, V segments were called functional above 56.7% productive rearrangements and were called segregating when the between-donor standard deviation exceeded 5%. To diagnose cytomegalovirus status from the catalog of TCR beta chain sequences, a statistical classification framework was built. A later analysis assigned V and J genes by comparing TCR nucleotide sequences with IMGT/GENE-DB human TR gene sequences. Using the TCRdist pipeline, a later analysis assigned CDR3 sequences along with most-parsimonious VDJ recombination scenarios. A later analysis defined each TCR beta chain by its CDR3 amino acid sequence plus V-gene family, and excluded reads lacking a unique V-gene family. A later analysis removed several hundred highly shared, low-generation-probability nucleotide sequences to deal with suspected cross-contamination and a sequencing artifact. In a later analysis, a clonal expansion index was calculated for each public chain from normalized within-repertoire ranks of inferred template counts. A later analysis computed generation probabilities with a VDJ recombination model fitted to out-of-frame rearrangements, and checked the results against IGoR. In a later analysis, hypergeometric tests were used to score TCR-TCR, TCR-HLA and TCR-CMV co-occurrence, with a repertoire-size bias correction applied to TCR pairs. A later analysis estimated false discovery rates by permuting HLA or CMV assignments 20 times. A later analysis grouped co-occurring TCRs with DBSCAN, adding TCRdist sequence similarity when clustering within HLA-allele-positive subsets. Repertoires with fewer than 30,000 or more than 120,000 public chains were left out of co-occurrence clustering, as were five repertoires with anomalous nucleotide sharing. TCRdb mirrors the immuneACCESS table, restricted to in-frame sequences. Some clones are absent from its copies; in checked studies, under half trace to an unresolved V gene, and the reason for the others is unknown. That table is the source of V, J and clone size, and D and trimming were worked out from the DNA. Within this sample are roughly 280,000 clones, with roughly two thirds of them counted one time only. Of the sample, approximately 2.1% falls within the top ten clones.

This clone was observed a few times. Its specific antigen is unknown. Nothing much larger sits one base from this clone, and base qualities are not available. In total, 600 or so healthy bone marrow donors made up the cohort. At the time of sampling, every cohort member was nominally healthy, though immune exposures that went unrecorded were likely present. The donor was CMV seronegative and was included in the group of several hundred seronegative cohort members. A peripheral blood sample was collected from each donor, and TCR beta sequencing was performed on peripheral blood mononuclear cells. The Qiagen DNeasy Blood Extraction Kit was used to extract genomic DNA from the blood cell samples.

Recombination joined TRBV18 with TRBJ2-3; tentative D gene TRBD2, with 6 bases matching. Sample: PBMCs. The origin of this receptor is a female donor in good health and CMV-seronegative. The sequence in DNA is TGTGCCAGCTCCCTTATTCCGATCGGCGGGGGCACAGATACGCAGTATTTT. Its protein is CASSLIPIGGGTDTQYF.